Each of the 2 T cell receptor beta chains below was sequenced from the same sample in a study of T cells expressing NK-cell markers. TCRdb reworked the 5' RACE reads into one entry per CDR3 protein, no DNA. The sample totals 450,000 to 600,000 distinct CDR3 sequences. What was sequenced was blood T cells: a sorted CD56 or NKG2C T cell subset, CD4+ or CD8+ T cells, or bulk PBMC T cells (not recorded which). These receptors came from a young man in good health.

The chain combines TRBV7-2 with TRBJ2-1; TCRdb's D call of TRBD2 is untestable without DNA. CDR3 length: 16 amino acids. The germline CDR1 and CDR2 sequences are SGHTA and FQGNSA. CDR3 in amino acids: CASSGWSGVRFNEQFF.

The rearrangement uses TRBV5-5 and TRBJ1-3; TCRdb reports TRBD1, a call that lacks DNA to check it against. CDR1 is SGHKS and CDR2 is YYEKEE in the germline V gene (reference sequence). This CDR3 is 14 amino acids long. The chain's CDR3 is CASNHMTERNTIYF.